What follows is one TCR beta chain and its context. Its antigen is not identified. Study donors comprised healthy, HIV-negative adults devoid of recent acute infection or vaccination. This CDR3 contains 15 residues. Trimming removed 10 bases from V and 7 bases from J, with 24 bases in between. The germline CDR1 and CDR2 sequences are SGDLS and YYNGEE. This sample is part of a study of shared clonotypes between healthy human individuals. Study-wide results and limits: The sole specimen, blood, was sampled, and tissue repertoires likely differ.

Researchers divided each subset's genomic DNA evenly across several immunoSEQ plates. This table comes from immunoSEQ multiplex PCR, and its TCRdb copy is limited to in-frame clones, with some not included. The sample consists of under 1,100,000 clones, about 75% of them appearing once. The chain combines TRBV9 with TRBJ2-1; no definite D call. The sequenced sample consisted of memory CD4+ T cells sorted from blood. The subset: CD45RA-negative fraction. The sequence was collected from a man younger than 30 in good health. DNA of the CDR3: TGTGCCGGCAACGGGCGAACGCGAGAAGGGAATGAGCAGTTCTTC. This codes for CAGNGRTREGNEQFF.